This T cell receptor beta chain was sequenced during a study of cytomegalovirus exposure and HLA in healthy donors. PCR was performed using 60 Vbeta and 13 Jbeta primers. TCRdb keeps only in-frame clones here, not all; method: immunoSEQ multiplex PCR. Altogether about 130,000 clones are present, 80% to 90% being singletons, with the ten largest covering around 3%. Study findings and constraints: The authors confirmed in vitro that a few CMV-associated chains were specific for CMV antigens.

A remark on this clone: Its antigen is undetermined.

This CDR3 has 13 residues. CDR1 is SGDLS, CDR2 YYNGEE, per germline. The V end lost 0 bases, the J end lost 3 bases, and 3 bases lay between the germline ends. The V gene is TRBV9, the J gene TRBJ2-2; D uncertain. This receptor was taken from a woman under 30 in good health and CMV-seropositive. Material: PBMCs. DNA of the CDR3: TGTGCCAGCAGCGTAGCGGACACCGGGGAGCTGTTTTTT. Amino acids: CASSVADTGELFF.